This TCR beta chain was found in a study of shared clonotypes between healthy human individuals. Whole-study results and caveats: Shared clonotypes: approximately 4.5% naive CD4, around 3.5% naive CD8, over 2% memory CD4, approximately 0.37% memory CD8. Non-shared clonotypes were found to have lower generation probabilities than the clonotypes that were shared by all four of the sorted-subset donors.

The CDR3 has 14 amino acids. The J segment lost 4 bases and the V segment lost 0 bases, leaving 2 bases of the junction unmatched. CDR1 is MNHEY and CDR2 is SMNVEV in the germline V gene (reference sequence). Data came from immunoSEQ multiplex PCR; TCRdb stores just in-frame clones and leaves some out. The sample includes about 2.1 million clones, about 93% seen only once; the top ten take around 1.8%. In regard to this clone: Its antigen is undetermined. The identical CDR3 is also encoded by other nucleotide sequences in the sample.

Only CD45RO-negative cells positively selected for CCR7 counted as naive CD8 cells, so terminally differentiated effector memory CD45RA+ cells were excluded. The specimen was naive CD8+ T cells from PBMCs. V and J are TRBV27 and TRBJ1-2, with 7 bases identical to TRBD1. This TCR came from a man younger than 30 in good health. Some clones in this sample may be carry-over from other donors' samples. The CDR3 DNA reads TGTGCCAGCAGTTTATCCGGGACAGCCTATGGCTACACCTTC. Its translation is CASSLSGTAYGYTF.